A selection of T cell receptor beta chains follows, all from one sample in a study of blood T cell repertoires in COVID-19. Sequencing was performed with immunoSEQ multiplex PCR; in TCRdb, only in-frame clones are kept and a portion is missing. The sample shows around 160,000 clones, around 87% of them seen only once. The material sequenced was PBMCs or T cells enriched from blood (not recorded which). Source of these receptors: a woman aged 25 to 45 with acute COVID-19. CDR3s include the opening cysteine and the closing phenylalanine or tryptophan. A D gene is named only where the DNA matches it firmly. Size tells how often a clone was seen (once, few, many) or the class of an expanded clone, and some rows leave it out.

d_call: -; j_call: TRBJ2-3; clone_size: -; v_call: TRBV20-1; cdr3_nt: TGCAGTGCTAGTCGCTGGGAGTTGCGGGAACCGTTTGGAGCGGATACGCAGTATTTT; cdr3_aa: CSASRWELREPFGADTQYF
d_call: TRBD2; j_call: TRBJ2-1; clone_size: -; v_call: TRBV5-4; cdr3_nt: TGTGCCAGCAGCTTGGACTGGACTAGCCGATACAATGAGCAGTTCTTC; cdr3_aa: CASSLDWTSRYNEQFF
d_call: -; j_call: TRBJ2-1; clone_size: -; v_call: TRBV10-3; cdr3_nt: TGTGCCATCAGTGGAGGCGGGTCCAATGAGCAGTTCTTC; cdr3_aa: CAISGGGSNEQFF
d_call: TRBD2; j_call: TRBJ2-3; clone_size: -; v_call: TRBV7-3; cdr3_nt: TGTGCCAGCAGCCCTCTCGGTCGGGAGGAGGTTAGTGGTACGCAGTATTTT; cdr3_aa: CASSPLGREEVSGTQYF
d_call: TRBD1; j_call: TRBJ1-1; clone_size: -; v_call: TRBV25-1; cdr3_nt: TGTGCCAGCAGTGCCCTCCAGACAGGGCGGCACACTGAAGCTTTCTTT; cdr3_aa: CASSALQTGRHTEAFF
d_call: -; j_call: TRBJ2-7; clone_size: once; v_call: TRBV14; cdr3_nt: TGTGCCAGCAGCCAAGTGCGGAACAGGCCACCTCTCGGGTCGCCCTACGAGCAGTACTTC; cdr3_aa: CASSQVRNRPPLGSPYEQYF
d_call: TRBD1; j_call: TRBJ2-7; clone_size: -; v_call: TRBV28; cdr3_nt: TGTGCCAGCAGTTTATCATATGGGACAGGTACCTCCTACGAGCAGTACTTC; cdr3_aa: CASSLSYGTGTSYEQYF
d_call: TRBD1; j_call: TRBJ2-7; clone_size: once; v_call: TRBV28; cdr3_nt: TGTGCCAGCAGTTCAACAGGGGACCGTACGGGAGAGCAGTACTTC; cdr3_aa: CASSSTGDRTGEQYF
d_call: TRBD1; j_call: TRBJ1-6; clone_size: -; v_call: TRBV5-1; cdr3_nt: TGCGCCAGCAGCTTAAGTCAGGGGGCAAGATCACCCCTCCACTTT; cdr3_aa: CASSLSQGARSPLHF
d_call: -; j_call: TRBJ2-5; clone_size: once; v_call: TRBV3-1/TRBV3-2; cdr3_nt: TGTGCCAGCAGCCAAGATTACTTGACCCAGTACTTC; cdr3_aa: CASSQDYLTQYF
d_call: TRBD1; j_call: TRBJ2-5; clone_size: -; v_call: TRBV5-6; cdr3_nt: TGTGCCAGCATCGCTTCTGGGACAGAGTTCCAAGAGACCCAGTACTTC; cdr3_aa: CASIASGTEFQETQYF
d_call: TRBD1; j_call: TRBJ1-3; clone_size: once; v_call: TRBV3-1/TRBV3-2; cdr3_nt: TGTGCCAGCAGCCAAGATTTAATAGGGACAGCGGAACTCTCTGGAAACACCATATATTTT; cdr3_aa: CASSQDLIGTAELSGNTIYF
d_call: -; j_call: TRBJ2-1; clone_size: -; v_call: TRBV10-2; cdr3_nt: TGCGCCAGCAGAGTACAGGGTCACAATGAGCAGTTCTTC; cdr3_aa: CASRVQGHNEQFF
d_call: TRBD2; j_call: TRBJ2-7; clone_size: -; v_call: TRBV6-2/TRBV6-3; cdr3_nt: TGTGCCAGCAGTTACCAGGGAGGGACCTACGAGCAGTACTTC; cdr3_aa: CASSYQGGTYEQYF
d_call: -; j_call: TRBJ2-2; clone_size: -; v_call: TRBV6-2/TRBV6-3; cdr3_nt: TGTGCCAGCAGTTTGGGGCAGGGTTTAAGCGGGGAGCTGTTTTTT; cdr3_aa: CASSLGQGLSGELFF
d_call: -; j_call: TRBJ2-7; clone_size: -; v_call: TRBV28; cdr3_nt: TGTGCCAGCAGTTTTTTCCCCGGCTACGAGCAGTACTTC; cdr3_aa: CASSFFPGYEQYF
d_call: TRBD1; j_call: TRBJ1-2; clone_size: -; v_call: TRBV6-5; cdr3_nt: TGTGCCAGCAGGGATCCAGGGGGCGTTCAGGGCTACACCTTC; cdr3_aa: CASRDPGGVQGYTF
d_call: TRBD2; j_call: TRBJ2-5; clone_size: -; v_call: TRBV7-2; cdr3_nt: TGTGCCAGCAGTTTAGCGGGAGGCCCTGAACTGACCCAGTACTTC; cdr3_aa: CASSLAGGPELTQYF
d_call: -; j_call: TRBJ2-6; clone_size: -; v_call: TRBV6-9; cdr3_nt: TGTGCCAGCAGTTTCAGACACTCTGGGGCCAACGTCCTGACTTTC; cdr3_aa: CASSFRHSGANVLTF
d_call: TRBD2; j_call: TRBJ2-2; clone_size: -; v_call: TRBV5-4; cdr3_nt: TGTGCCAGCAGCTCCGGGACTAGCGGGGGCACCGGGGAGCTGTTTTTT; cdr3_aa: CASSSGTSGGTGELFF
d_call: TRBD2; j_call: TRBJ2-1; clone_size: -; v_call: TRBV5-1; cdr3_nt: TGCGCCAGCAGCTTGGCCGGCGGGAGTGGGTCCTACAATGAGCAGTTCTTC; cdr3_aa: CASSLAGGSGSYNEQFF
d_call: -; j_call: TRBJ1-5; clone_size: -; v_call: TRBV24-1; cdr3_nt: TGTGCCACCAGTGATGGGAGTTATAGCAATCAGCCCCAGCATTTT; cdr3_aa: CATSDGSYSNQPQHF
d_call: TRBD1; j_call: TRBJ1-2; clone_size: -; v_call: TRBV27; cdr3_nt: TGTGCCAGCAGTCCTGACAGGGGGGGAGGGTATGGCTACACCTTC; cdr3_aa: CASSPDRGGGYGYTF
d_call: TRBD1; j_call: TRBJ2-4; clone_size: -; v_call: TRBV28; cdr3_nt: TGTGCCAGCAGCAATATACACCGACAGGGGGCTGTGTCCAAAAACATTCAGTACTTC; cdr3_aa: CASSNIHRQGAVSKNIQYF
d_call: TRBD1; j_call: TRBJ1-5; clone_size: -; v_call: TRBV2; cdr3_nt: TGTGCCAGCAGAAGCCTACAGGGGAGTGATCAGCCCCAGCATTTT; cdr3_aa: CASRSLQGSDQPQHF
d_call: TRBD2; j_call: TRBJ2-7; clone_size: -; v_call: TRBV30; cdr3_nt: TGTGCCTGGAGACTAGCGGGAGGGGGCGAGCAGTACTTC; cdr3_aa: CAWRLAGGGEQYF
d_call: -; j_call: TRBJ2-3; clone_size: -; v_call: TRBV6-5; cdr3_nt: TGTGCCAGCAGTTATCACAGGCCTAGCACAGATACGCAGTATTTT; cdr3_aa: CASSYHRPSTDTQYF
d_call: -; j_call: TRBJ1-4; clone_size: -; v_call: TRBV11-2; cdr3_nt: TGTGCCAGCAGCTTAGAGGTTTATAGGAGCCTTAATGAAAAACTGTTTTTT; cdr3_aa: CASSLEVYRSLNEKLFF